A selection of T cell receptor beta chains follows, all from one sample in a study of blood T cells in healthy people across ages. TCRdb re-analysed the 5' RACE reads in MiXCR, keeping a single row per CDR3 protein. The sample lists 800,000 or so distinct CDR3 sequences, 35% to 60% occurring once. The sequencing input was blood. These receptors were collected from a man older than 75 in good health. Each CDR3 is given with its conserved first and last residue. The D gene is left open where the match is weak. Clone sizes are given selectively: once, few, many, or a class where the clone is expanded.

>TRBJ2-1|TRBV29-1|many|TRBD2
TGCAGCGTTGAGGCTAGCGGGAGCAATGAGCAGTTCTTC
CSVEASGSNEQFF
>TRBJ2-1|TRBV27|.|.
TGTGCCAGCAGTTTTCTGACCCAAACGGGGGAGCAGTTCTTC
CASSFLTQTGEQFF
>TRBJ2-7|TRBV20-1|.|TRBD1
TGCAGTGGAGCCCTCCCGGACAGGGGGCAGGATGAGCAGTACTTC
CSGALPDRGQDEQYF
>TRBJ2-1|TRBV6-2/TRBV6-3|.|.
TGTGCCAGCAGTCCCGATCAAGAGACCCAGTTCTTC
CASSPDQETQFF
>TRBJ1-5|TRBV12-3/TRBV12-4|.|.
TGTGCCAGCAGTCTTGACCCTGGGGTCCAGCCCCAGCATTTT
CASSLDPGVQPQHF
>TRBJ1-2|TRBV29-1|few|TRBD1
TGCAGCGTTCTTAGAATGCCGGACAGGGACGGTTATGGCTACACCTTC
CSVLRMPDRDGYGYTF
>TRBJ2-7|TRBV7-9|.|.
TGTGCCAGCAGCCCCCGACAGATCTACGAGCAGTACTTC
CASSPRQIYEQYF
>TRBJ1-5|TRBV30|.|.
TGTGCCTGGAGAAAGGACTCATCGTCCAATCAGCCCCAGCATTTT
CAWRKDSSSNQPQHF
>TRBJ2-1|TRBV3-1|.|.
TGTGCCAGCGGCCAAGAAGGGAACGGGCTTCCTCACAATGAGCAGTTCTTC
CASGQEGNGLPHNEQFF
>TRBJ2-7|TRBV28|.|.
TGTGCCAGCAGTACGCTCGGGGCAGTGTCCTACGAGCGGTACTTC
CASSTLGAVSYERYF
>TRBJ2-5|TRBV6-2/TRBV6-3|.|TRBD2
TGTGCCAGCAGTTACCTCAGCGGGACTCAAGAGACCCAGTACTTC
CASSYLSGTQETQYF
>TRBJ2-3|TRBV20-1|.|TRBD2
TGCAGTGCTAAAGGGACTAGCGGCACAGATACGCAGTATTTT
CSAKGTSGTDTQYF
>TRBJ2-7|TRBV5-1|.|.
TGCGCCAGCAGCTTGGGGGGGCCGAGGTCCGAGCAGTACTTC
CASSLGGPRSEQYF
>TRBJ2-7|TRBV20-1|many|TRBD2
TGCAGTGCCCCCTCGACTAGCGGACCCTACGAGCAGTACTTC
CSAPSTSGPYEQYF
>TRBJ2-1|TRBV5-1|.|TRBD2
TGCGCCAGCAGCTTGGGTAGGTCTCGCGGGAGGGAGGTGGATGAGCAGTTCTTC
CASSLGRSRGREVDEQFF
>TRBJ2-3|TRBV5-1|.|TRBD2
TGCGCCAGCAGCTTGGAGGGACTAGCTAGCACAGATACGCAGTATTTT
CASSLEGLASTDTQYF
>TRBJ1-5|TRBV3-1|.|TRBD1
TGTGCCAGCAGCCAAAATCCTGGACAGGGTGGACAGCCCCAGCATTTT
CASSQNPGQGGQPQHF
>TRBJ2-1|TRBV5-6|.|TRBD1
TGTGCCAGCAGCGGGCCAACAGGGGACAATGAGCAGTTCTTC
CASSGPTGDNEQFF
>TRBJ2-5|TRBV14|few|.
TGTGCCAGCAGCCGGCTAACGGAGACCCAGTACTTC
CASSRLTETQYF
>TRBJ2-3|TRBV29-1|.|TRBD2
TGCAGCGTTCGGACTAGCGGGGGATTCGATACGCAGTATTTT
CSVRTSGGFDTQYF
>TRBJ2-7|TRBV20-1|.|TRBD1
TGCAGTGCTAGAAGGGACAGAGACTCCTACGAGCAGTACTTC
CSARRDRDSYEQYF
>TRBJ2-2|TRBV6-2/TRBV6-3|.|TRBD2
TGTGCCAGTGAAAGCGGGAGAGGGCCCGGGGAGCTGTTTTTT
CASESGRGPGELFF
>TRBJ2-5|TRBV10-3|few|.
TGTGCCATCAGGGATCCGGGGCTCGAGACCCAGTACTTC
CAIRDPGLETQYF
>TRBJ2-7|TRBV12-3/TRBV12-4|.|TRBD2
TGTGCCAGCAGGTGGGGGGGAGGGATAGACGAGCAGTACTTC
CASRWGGGIDEQYF
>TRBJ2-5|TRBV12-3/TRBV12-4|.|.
TGTGCCAGCCGATCTCGGACAAATTCGTACGACAATGAGCAGTACTTC
CASRSRTNSYDNEQYF
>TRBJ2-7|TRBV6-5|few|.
TGTGCCAGCAGTTACAGTGGGGGAGAAGGTTACGAGCAGTACTTC
CASSYSGGEGYEQYF
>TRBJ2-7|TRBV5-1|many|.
TGCGCCAGCAGCTTGGAAGGAGACCGCCCTACGACTGAGCAGTACTTC
CASSLEGDRPTTEQYF
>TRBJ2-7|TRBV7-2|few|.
TGTGCCAGCAGCAAACAGGACATTTACGAGCAGTACTTC
CASSKQDIYEQYF
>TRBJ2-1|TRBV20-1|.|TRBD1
TGCAGTGCTAGCCCCGTACCCAGGGGGTACAATGAGCAGTTCTTC
CSASPVPRGYNEQFF
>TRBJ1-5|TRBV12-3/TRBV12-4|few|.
TGTGCCAGCAGTCCATCGGGTCAGCCCCAGCATTTT
CASSPSGQPQHF
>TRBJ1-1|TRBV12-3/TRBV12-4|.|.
TGTGCCAGCAGTTTTGGTAGTTACACTGAAGCTTTCTTT
CASSFGSYTEAFF
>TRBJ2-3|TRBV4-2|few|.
TGTGCCAGCAGCCAAGAGGGGCGGGCGGATACGCAGTATTTT
CASSQEGRADTQYF
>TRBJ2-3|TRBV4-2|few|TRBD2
TGTGCCAGCAGCCAAGATTTCCGGAGGGCTAGCGGGATCACAGATACGCAGTATTTT
CASSQDFRRASGITDTQYF
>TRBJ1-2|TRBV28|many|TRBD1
TGTGCCAGCAGTCCCGGTGGATTGGGGTCCGACAGGGTGTCAAATGGCTACACCTTC
CASSPGGLGSDRVSNGYTF
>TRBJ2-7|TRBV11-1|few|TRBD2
TGTGCCAGCAGCTTAGCGTGGGCTAGCGGCCCCTCCTACGAGCAGTACTTC
CASSLAWASGPSYEQYF
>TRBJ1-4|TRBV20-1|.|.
TGCAGTGCCAAGATGAATGAAAAACTGTTTTTT
CSAKMNEKLFF
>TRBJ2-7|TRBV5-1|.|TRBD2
TGCGCCAGCAGCTTGGGCCTAGCGGGAGAATACGAGCAGTACTTC
CASSLGLAGEYEQYF
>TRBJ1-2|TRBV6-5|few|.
TGTGCCAGCAGTTACCCGGGTAGCTATGGCTACACCTTC
CASSYPGSYGYTF
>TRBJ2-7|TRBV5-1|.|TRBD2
TGCGCCAGCAGCTTAGGACTAGCGGGCTCTTCCTACGAGCAGTACTTC
CASSLGLAGSSYEQYF
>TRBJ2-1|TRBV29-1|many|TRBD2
TGCAGCGCTTCGACTAGCGGGACTTACAATGAGCAGTTCTTC
CSASTSGTYNEQFF
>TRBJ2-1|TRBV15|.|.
TGTGCCACCAGCAGCCCCGGGAGTAACGGTGAGCAGTTCTTC
CATSSPGSNGEQFF
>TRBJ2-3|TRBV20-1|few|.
TGCAGTGCTAGGGGTTTAAGGGAGAGAGCAGATACGCAGTATTTT
CSARGLRERADTQYF
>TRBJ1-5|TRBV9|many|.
TGTGCCAGCAGCGTAACAGCGGATCAGCCCCAGCATTTT
CASSVTADQPQHF
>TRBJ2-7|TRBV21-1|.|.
TGTGCCAGCAGGACGGACAGTCGGGAGGTAACTAGCTCCTACGAGCAGTACTTC
CASRTDSREVTSSYEQYF
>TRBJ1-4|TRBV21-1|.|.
TGTGCCAGCAGCGCGCACAGAGTTGTAAAGGGTGAAAAACTGTTTTTT
CASSAHRVVKGEKLFF
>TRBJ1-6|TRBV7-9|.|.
TGTGCCAGCAGCCAGTATAATTCACCCCTCCACTTT
CASSQYNSPLHF
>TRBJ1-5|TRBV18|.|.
TGTGCCAGCACGACAGTGAATAGCAATCAGCCCCAGCATTTT
CASTTVNSNQPQHF
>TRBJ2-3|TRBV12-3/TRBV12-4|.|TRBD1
TGTGCCAGCAGCCCAACCGGGACAGGGGCAGATATGCAGTATTTT
CASSPTGTGADMQYF
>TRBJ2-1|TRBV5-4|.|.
TGTGCCAGCAGCCAGACCCGGGAGTCCTACAATGAGCAGTTCTTC
CASSQTRESYNEQFF